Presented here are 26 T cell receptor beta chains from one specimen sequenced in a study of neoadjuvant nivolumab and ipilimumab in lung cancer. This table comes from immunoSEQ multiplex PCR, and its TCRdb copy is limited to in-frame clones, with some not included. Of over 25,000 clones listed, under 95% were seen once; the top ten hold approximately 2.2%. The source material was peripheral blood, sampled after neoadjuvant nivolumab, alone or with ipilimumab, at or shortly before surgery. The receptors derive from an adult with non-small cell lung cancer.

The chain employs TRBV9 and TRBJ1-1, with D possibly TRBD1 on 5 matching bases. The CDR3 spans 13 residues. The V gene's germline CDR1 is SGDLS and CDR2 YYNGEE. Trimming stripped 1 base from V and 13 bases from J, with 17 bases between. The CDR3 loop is CASSVQGDVSGFF. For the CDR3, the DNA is TGTGCCAGCAGCGTACAGGGAGACGTTTCAGGTTTCTTT.

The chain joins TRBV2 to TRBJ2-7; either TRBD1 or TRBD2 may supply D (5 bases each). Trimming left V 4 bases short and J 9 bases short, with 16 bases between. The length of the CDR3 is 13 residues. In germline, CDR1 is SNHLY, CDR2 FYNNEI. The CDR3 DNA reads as TGTGCCAGCAGTGTTAGTCCTTCAGGGAGGCAGTACTTC. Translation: CASSVSPSGRQYF.

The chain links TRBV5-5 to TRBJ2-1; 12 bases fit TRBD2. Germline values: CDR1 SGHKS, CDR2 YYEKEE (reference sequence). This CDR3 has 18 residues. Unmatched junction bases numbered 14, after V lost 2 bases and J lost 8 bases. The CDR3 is CASSLTDGPTSGGHEQFF. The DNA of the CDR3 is TGTGCCAGCAGCTTAACGGACGGCCCGACTAGCGGGGGCCATGAGCAGTTCTTC.

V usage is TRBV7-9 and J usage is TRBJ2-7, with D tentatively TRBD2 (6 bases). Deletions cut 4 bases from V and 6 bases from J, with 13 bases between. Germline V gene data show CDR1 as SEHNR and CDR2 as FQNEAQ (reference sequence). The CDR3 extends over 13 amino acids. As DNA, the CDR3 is TGTGCCAGCAGCTCCCGCGGGAAGGTCGAGCAGTACTTC. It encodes CASSSRGKVEQYF.

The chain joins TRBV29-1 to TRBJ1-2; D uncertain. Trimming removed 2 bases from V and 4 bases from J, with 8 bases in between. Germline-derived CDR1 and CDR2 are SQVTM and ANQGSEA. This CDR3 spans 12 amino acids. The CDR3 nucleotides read TGCAGCGTTGAAAAGTCCGGCTATGGCTACACCTTC. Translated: CSVEKSGYGYTF.

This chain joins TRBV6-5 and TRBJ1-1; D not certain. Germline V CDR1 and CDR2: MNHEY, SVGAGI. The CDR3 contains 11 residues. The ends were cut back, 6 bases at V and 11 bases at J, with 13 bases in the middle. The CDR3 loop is CASSHDGGAFF. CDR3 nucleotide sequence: TGTGCCAGCAGCCATGACGGAGGGGCTTTCTTT.

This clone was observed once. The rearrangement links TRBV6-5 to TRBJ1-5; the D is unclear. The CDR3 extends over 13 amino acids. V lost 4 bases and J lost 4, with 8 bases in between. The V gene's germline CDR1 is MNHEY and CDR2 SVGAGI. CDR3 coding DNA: TGTGCCAGCAGTTTGATGGGGAATCAGCCCCAGCATTTT. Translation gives CASSLMGNQPQHF.

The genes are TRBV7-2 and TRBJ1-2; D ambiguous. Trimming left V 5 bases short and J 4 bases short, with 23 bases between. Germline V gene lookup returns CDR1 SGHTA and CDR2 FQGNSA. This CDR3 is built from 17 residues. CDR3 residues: CASSLRLLQIWGYGYTF. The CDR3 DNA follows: TGTGCCAGCAGCCTAAGGCTCCTACAGATCTGGGGCTATGGCTACACCTTC.

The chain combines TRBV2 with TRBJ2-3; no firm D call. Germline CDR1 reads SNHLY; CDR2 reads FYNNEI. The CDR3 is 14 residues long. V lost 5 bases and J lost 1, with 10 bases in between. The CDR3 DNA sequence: TGTGCCAGCAGTCCCCCGACTGGCACAGATACGCAGTATTTT. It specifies CASSPPTGTDTQYF.

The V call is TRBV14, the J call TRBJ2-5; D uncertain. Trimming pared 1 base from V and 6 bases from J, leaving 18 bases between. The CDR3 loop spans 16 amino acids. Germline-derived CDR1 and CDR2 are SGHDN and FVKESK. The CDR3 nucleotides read TGTGCCAGCAGCCAAGGGGTTGTTGGGCGAGGAAAGACCCAGTACTTC. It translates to CASSQGVVGRGKTQYF.

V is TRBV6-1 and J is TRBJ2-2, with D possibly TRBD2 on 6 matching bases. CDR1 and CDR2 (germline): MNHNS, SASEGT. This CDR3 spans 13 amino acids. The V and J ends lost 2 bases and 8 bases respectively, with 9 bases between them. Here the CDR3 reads CASSERAGGELFF. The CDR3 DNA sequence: TGTGCCAGCAGTGAAAGGGCGGGAGGGGAGCTGTTTTTT.

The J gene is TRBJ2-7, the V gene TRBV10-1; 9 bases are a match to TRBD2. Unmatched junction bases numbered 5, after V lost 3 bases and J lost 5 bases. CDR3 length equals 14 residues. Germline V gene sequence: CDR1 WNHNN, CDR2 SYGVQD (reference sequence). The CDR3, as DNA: TGCGCCAGCAGTGAACTAGCGGGTTCCCACGAGCAGTACTTC. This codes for CASSELAGSHEQYF.

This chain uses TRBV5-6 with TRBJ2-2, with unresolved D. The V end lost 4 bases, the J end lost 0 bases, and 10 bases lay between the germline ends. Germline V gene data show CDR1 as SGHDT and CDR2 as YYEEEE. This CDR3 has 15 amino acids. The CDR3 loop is CASSPWGPNTGELFF. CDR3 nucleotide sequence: TGTGCCAGCAGCCCCTGGGGTCCGAACACCGGGGAGCTGTTTTTT.

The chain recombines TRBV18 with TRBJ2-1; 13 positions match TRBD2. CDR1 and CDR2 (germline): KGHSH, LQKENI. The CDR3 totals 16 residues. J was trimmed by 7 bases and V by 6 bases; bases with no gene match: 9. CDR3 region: CASSPEGLAGWNEQFF. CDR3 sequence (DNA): TGTGCCAGCTCCCCCGAGGGACTAGCGGGGTGGAATGAGCAGTTCTTC.

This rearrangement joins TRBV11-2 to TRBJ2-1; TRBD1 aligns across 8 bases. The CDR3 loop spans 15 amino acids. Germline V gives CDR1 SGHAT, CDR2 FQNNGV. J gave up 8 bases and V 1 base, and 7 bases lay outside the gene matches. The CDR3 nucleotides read TGTGCCAGCAGCTTAGGTGGCAGGGGGCAGGATGAGCAGTTCTTC. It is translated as CASSLGGRGQDEQFF.

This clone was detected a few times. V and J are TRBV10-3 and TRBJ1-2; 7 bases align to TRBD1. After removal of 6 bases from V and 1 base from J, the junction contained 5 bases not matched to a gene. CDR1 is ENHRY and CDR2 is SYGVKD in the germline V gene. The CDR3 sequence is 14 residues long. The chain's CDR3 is CAIRAQGSNYGYTF. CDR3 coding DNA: TGTGCCATCAGGGCACAGGGGAGTAACTATGGCTACACCTTC.

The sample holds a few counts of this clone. CDR3 amino acids: CASQGHTNTEAFF. In DNA form, the CDR3 reads TGTGCCAGCCAGGGACACACGAACACTGAAGCTTTCTTT. The chain joins TRBV10-3 to TRBJ1-1, with D tentatively TRBD1 (6 bases). The CDR3 runs 13 residues. The V gene's germline CDR1 is ENHRY and CDR2 SYGVKD. The V and J ends lost 10 bases and 1 base respectively, with 13 bases between them.

The DNA for the CDR3 is TGCGCCAGCAGCTTGACGGGAAAAGGAGGGGAGACCCAGTACTTC. It codes for CASSLTGKGGETQYF. The V call is TRBV5-1, the J call TRBJ2-5; possible D gene TRBD2, 6 bases. The V gene lost 1 base and the J gene lost 5 bases, with 15 bases spanning the gap. The CDR3 runs to 15 residues. Germline CDR1 and CDR2: SGHRS and YFSETQ.

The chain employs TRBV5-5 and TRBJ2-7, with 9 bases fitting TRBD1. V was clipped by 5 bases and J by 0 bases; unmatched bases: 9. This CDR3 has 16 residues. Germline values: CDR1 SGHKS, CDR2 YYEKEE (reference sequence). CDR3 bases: TGTGCCAGCAGGCGCACCGGGACAGGGATCTCCTACGAGCAGTACTTC. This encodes CASRRTGTGISYEQYF.

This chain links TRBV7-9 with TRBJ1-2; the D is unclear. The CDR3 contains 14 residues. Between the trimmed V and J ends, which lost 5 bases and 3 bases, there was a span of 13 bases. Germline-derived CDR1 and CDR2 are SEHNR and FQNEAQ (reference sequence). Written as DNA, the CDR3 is TGTGCCAGCAGCCAGGTCGGCGAACACTATGGCTACACCTTC. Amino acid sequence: CASSQVGEHYGYTF.

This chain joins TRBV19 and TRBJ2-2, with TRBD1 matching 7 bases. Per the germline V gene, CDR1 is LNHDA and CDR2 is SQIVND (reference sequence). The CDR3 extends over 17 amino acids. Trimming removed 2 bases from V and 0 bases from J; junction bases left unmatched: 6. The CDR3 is CASSIRQGFANTGELFF. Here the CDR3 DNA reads TGTGCCAGTAGTATAAGACAGGGCTTCGCGAACACCGGGGAGCTGTTTTTT.

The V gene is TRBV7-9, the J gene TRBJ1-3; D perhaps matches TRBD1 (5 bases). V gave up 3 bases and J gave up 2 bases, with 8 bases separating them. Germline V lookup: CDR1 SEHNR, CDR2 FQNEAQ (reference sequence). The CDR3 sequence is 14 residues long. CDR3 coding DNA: TGTGCCAGCAGCTTTCTCAGGGCTGGAAACACCATATATTTT. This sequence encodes CASSFLRAGNTIYF.

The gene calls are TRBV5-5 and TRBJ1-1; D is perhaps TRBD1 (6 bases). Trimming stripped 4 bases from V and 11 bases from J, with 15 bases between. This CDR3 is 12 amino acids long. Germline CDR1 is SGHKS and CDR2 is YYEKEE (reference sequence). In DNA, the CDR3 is TGTGCCAGCAGCCGGAGGGCAGGGGAGGCTTTCTTT. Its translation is CASSRRAGEAFF.

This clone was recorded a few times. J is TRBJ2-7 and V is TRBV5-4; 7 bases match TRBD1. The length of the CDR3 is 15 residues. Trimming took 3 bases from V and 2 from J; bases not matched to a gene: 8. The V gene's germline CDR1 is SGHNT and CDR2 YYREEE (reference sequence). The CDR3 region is CASSWPGTEAYEQYF. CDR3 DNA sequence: TGTGCCAGCAGCTGGCCCGGGACAGAAGCCTACGAGCAGTACTTC.

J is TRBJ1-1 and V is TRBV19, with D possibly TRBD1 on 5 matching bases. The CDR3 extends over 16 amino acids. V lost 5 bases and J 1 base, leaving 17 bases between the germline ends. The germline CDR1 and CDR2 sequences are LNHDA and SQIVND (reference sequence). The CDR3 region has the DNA TGTGCCAGTAGTCCGCCCGGGGGAGGGAGGAACACTGAAGCTTTCTTT. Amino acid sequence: CASSPPGGGRNTEAFF.

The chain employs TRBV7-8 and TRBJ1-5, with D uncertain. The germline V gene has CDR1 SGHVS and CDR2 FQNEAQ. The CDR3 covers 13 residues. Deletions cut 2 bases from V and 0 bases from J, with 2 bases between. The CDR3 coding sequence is TGTGCCAGCAGCTTAAGTAGCAATCAGCCCCAGCATTTT. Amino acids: CASSLSSNQPQHF.